The 2 T cell receptor beta chains below all came from one sample that was sequenced in a study of blood T cell repertoires in COVID-19. The assay was immunoSEQ multiplex PCR, and TCRdb's table has in-frame clones only and misses some. The sample carries around 230,000 clones, roughly 88% recorded once. Sequences were obtained from peripheral blood. These receptors came from a man aged 35 to 55 with acute or convalescent COVID-19.

This clone was counted only a few times. V is TRBV27 and J is TRBJ2-7; TRBD1 agrees at 7 bases. This CDR3 comprises 16 residues. Per germline, CDR1 MNHEY and CDR2 SMNVEV (reference sequence). V gave up 3 bases and J gave up 0 bases; unmatched junction bases: 8. CDR3 nucleotide sequence: TGTGCCAGCAGTTTTGAGGGACAGTCAAGCTCCTACGAGCAGTACTTC. This translates into CASSFEGQSSSYEQYF.

The chain couples TRBV30 to TRBJ1-6, with a weak D call TRBD1 (5 bases). The germline V and J ends were trimmed by 4 bases and 6 bases, with 10 bases remaining between them. This CDR3 has 13 residues. Per the germline V gene, CDR1 is GTSNPN and CDR2 is SVGIG (reference sequence). This chain's CDR3 is CAWTLGGNSPLHF. For the CDR3, the DNA is TGTGCCTGGACTCTGGGGGGTAATTCACCCCTCCACTTT.